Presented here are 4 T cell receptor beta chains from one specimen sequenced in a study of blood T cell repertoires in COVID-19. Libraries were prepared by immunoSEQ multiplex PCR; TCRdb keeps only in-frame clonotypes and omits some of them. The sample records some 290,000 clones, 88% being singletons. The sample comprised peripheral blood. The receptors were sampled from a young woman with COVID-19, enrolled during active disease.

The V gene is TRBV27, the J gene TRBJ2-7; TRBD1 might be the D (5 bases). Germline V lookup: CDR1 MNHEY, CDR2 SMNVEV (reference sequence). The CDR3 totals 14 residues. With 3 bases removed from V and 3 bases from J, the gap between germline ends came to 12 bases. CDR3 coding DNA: TGTGCCAGCAGTTTGTTAGGGGCGGACTACGAGCAGTACTTC. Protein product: CASSLLGADYEQYF.

The chain's CDR3 is CASSVLAGGRYNEQFF. CDR3 nucleotides: TGTGCCAGCAGTGTCCTAGCGGGAGGCCGCTACAATGAGCAGTTCTTC. The gene calls are TRBV28 and TRBJ2-1; 11 bases are shared with TRBD2. Trimming removed 5 bases from V and 3 bases from J; junction bases left unmatched: 6. The germline V gene encodes CDR1 MDHEN and CDR2 SYDVKM. The CDR3 is made up of 16 amino acids.

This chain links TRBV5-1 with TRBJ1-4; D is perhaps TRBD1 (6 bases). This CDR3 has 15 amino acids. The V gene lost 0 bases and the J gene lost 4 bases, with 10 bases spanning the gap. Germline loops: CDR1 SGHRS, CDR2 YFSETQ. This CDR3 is CASSLVTGSNEKLFF. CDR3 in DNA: TGCGCCAGCAGCTTGGTGACAGGTAGTAATGAAAAACTGTTTTTT.

DNA of the CDR3: TGTGCCAGCAGTCCGAGAGGTATGTCTTCCTACGAGCAGTACTTC. The encoded protein is CASSPRGMSSYEQYF. This chain connects TRBV28 to TRBJ2-7, with no clear D. This CDR3 is built from 15 residues. Germline lookup yields CDR1 MDHEN and CDR2 SYDVKM. Trimming cost V 5 bases and J 1 base, with 15 bases left between them.